This T cell receptor (beta chain) was identified in a study of OX40 agonist ivuxolimab in advanced cancers. With V trimmed by 0 bases and J by 3 bases, 2 bases remained unmatched. The CDR3 covers 16 residues. Per the germline V gene, CDR1 is SGDLS and CDR2 is YYNGEE. The protocol was immunoSEQ multiplex PCR, while the TCRdb copy is restricted to in-frame clones and leaves out a portion. This sample has 25,000 or so clones, with around 84% found just once. Study outcomes and limitations: Antigen targets of the expanded peripheral T cells went undetermined. Partial responders treated at 0.1-3.0 mg/kg exhibited clonal expansion among the lowest measured.

Collection of blood occurred at baseline, at cycle 4 day 1, and at cycle 7 day 1. In its sample, this clone ranks as large (0.1 to 1%). Its target is unknown. This sequence joins TRBV9 and TRBJ2-5; 13 bases are a match to TRBD2. This clonotype originated in an adult with an advanced solid tumor such as melanoma, head and neck, liver or kidney cancer. The sequences come from CD4+ or CD8+ T cells sorted from blood, collected in a trial of the OX40 agonist ivuxolimab. CDR3 DNA: TGTGCCAGCAGCGTAGTTGGACTAGCGGGGGAAGAGACCCAGTACTTC. Translating it yields CASSVVGLAGEETQYF.